This TCR beta chain was sequenced during a study of T cell responses to AZD1222 COVID-19 vaccine. General study points: Donors skewed white British and female; clonal diversity was possibly underestimated. The study identified only six AZD1222 recipients as seropositive at baseline.

Sequencing was performed with immunoSEQ multiplex PCR; in TCRdb, only in-frame clones are kept and a portion is missing. The sample holds tens of thousands of clones, under 95% seen once. This CDR3 spans 12 amino acids. V was clipped by 5 bases and J by 8 bases, with 10 bases between them. CDR1 and CDR2 (germline): SEHNR, FQNEAQ (reference sequence). A word on this clone: Its antigen is undetermined.

This sample comprised peripheral blood, obtained on day 0 of MenACWY control vaccination. This rearrangement joins TRBV7-9 to TRBJ2-1; D is possibly TRBD1 or TRBD2 (6 bases each). The sequence derives from an adult in good health. CDR3 bases: TGTGCCAGCAGCCCCGGGGGCTATGAGCAGTTCTTC. Translated: CASSPGGYEQFF.